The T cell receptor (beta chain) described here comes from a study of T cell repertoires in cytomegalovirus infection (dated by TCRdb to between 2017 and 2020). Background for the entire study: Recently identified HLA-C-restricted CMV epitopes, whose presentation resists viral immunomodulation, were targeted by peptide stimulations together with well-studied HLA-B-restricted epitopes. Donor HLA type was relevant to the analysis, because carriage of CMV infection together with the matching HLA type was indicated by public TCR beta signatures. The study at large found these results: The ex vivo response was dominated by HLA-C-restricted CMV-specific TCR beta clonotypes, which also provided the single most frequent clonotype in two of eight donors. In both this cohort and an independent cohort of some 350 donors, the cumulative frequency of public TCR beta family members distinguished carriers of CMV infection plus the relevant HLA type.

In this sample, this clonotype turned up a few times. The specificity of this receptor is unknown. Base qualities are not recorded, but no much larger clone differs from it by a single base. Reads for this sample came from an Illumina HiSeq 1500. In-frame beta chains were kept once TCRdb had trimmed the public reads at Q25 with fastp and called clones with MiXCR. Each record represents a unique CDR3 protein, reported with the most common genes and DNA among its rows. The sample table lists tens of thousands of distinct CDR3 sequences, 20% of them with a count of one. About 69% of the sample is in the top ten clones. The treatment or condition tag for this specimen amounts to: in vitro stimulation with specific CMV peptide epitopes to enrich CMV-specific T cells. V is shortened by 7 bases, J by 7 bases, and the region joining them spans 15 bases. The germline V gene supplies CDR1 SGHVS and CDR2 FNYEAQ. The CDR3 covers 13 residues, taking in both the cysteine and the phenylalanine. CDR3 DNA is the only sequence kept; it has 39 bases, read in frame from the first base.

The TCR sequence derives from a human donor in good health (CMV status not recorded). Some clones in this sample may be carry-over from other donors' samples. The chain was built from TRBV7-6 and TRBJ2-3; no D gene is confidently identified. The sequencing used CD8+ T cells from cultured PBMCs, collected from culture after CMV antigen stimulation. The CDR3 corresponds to CASISKGLYTQYF. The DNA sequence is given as TGTGCCAGCATCTCCAAAGGTCTTTATACGCAGTATTTT.